These 30 T cell receptor beta chains were all obtained from the same sample, sequenced in a study of blood T cell repertoires in COVID-19. TCRdb's copy holds only in-frame clones and misses some; the assay was immunoSEQ multiplex PCR. The repertoire consists of 250,000 to 350,000 clones, with 80% to 90% occurring once and the leading ten covering over 4%. Sample: PBMCs or T cells enriched from blood (not recorded which). Receptors originate from a woman aged 25 to 39 who had recovered from COVID-19.

The chain uses TRBV6-5 and TRBJ2-3; 11 bases line up with TRBD2. Germline lookup yields CDR1 MNHEY and CDR2 SVGAGI. CDR3 length: 15 amino acids. The junction had 2 bases not matched to a gene; V was cut back by 0 bases and J by 6 bases. In nucleotides, the CDR3 is TGTGCCAGCAGTTACTCGACTAGCGGGGAGGATACGCAGTATTTT. Protein product: CASSYSTSGEDTQYF.

With respect to this clone: The junction departs from the called germline gene at one end, perhaps through a read error. The chain joins TRBV6-1 to TRBJ1-1; unclear D gene. The germline V gene has CDR1 MNHNS and CDR2 SASEGT. CDR3 length: 13 amino acids. The CDR3, as DNA: TGTGCCAGCAGTGAAGCGCTTAGAGCGAGCCACGGGTTT. Its protein is CASSEALRASHGF.

This chain uses TRBV29-1 with TRBJ2-5; 7 nucleotides agree with TRBD1. V shed 0 bases, J shed 6 bases, and the junction held 7 bases outside the gene matches. The V gene's germline CDR1 is SQVTM and CDR2 ANQGSEA. The CDR3 is 14 amino acids. The CDR3 DNA reads TGCAGCGTTGAAGACGGGGCCAGGGGGAAGACCCAGTACTTC. Translating gives CSVEDGARGKTQYF.

The rearrangement links TRBV5-4 to TRBJ1-3, with D maybe TRBD1 (5 bases). The germline CDR1 and CDR2 sequences are SGHNT and YYREEE (reference sequence). This CDR3 is built from 16 residues. Between the trimmed V and J ends, which lost 2 bases and 0 bases, there was a span of 12 bases. The CDR3 region is CASSFAGILSGNTIYF. The CDR3 nucleotides are TGTGCCAGCAGCTTCGCAGGGATTCTCTCTGGAAACACCATATATTTT.

The chain links TRBV2 to TRBJ1-2; 8 bases fit TRBD1. The CDR3 is 15 amino acids. Germline V lookup: CDR1 SNHLY, CDR2 FYNNEI. The V segment lost 3 bases and the J segment 3 bases; nucleotides outside the gene matches: 6. The CDR3 region is CASSDLAGGDYGYTF. CDR3 sequence (DNA): TGTGCCAGCAGTGATTTGGCAGGGGGCGACTATGGCTACACCTTC.

This clone was seen a few times. The chain links TRBV5-1 to TRBJ2-7, with 11 nucleotides matching TRBD2. The CDR3 covers 14 residues. Per the germline V gene, CDR1 is SGHRS and CDR2 is YFSETQ. V lost 2 bases, J lost 3 bases, and 1 base stayed unmatched. CDR3 nucleotides: TGCGCCAGCAGCTTACTAGCGGGGGACTACGAGCAGTACTTC. Residues: CASSLLAGDYEQYF.

This chain links TRBV5-1 with TRBJ1-1; TRBD1 matches at 7 bases. The ends lost 2 bases at V and 3 bases at J; junction bases unmatched: 4. Germline V lookup: CDR1 SGHRS, CDR2 YFSETQ. The CDR3 has 14 amino acids. CDR3 loop: CASSLGGQYTEAFF. The CDR3 coding sequence is TGCGCCAGCAGCTTAGGGGGCCAGTACACTGAAGCTTTCTTT.

The rearrangement uses TRBV4-1 and TRBJ1-3; no reliable D call. The CDR3 runs 15 residues. CDR1 and CDR2 from the germline V gene are MGHRA and YSYEKL. Trimming removed 0 bases from V and 0 bases from J, with 6 bases in between. The CDR3 DNA reads TGCGCCAGCAGCCAAGATCGGAGCTCTGGAAACACCATATATTTT. Translating gives CASSQDRSSGNTIYF.

The V call is TRBV5-1, the J call TRBJ1-4; tentative D call: TRBD1 (5 bases). CDR3 length: 15 amino acids. Germline-derived CDR1 and CDR2 are SGHRS and YFSETQ. V was shortened by 4 bases and J by 4 bases, with 14 bases between the two germline ends. In nucleotides, the CDR3 is TGCGCCAGCAGCCCGGGCGGGGGTAATAATGAAAAACTGTTTTTT. Translated: CASSPGGGNNEKLFF.

The chain combines TRBV14 with TRBJ2-1; no definite D call. The germline gives CDR1 SGHDN, CDR2 FVKESK. CDR3 length: 15 residues. The V end lost 0 bases, the J end lost 1 base, and 7 bases lay between the germline ends. The CDR3 DNA reads TGTGCCAGCAGCCAAGAGGTCAGGTCCTACAATGAGCAGTTCTTC. Its translation: CASSQEVRSYNEQFF. Complete variable domain (other parts from reference TRBV14 and TRBJ2-1): EAGVTQFPSHSVIEKGQTVTLRCDPISGHDNLYWYRRVMGKEIKFLLHFVKESKQDESGMPNNRFLAERTGGTYSTLKVQPAELEDSGVYFCASSQEVRSYNEQFFGPGTRLTVL.

The chain's CDR3 is CASSLGPGGGTDTQYF. The CDR3 coding sequence is TGTGCCAGCAGCTTAGGACCCGGGGGAGGGACAGATACGCAGTATTTT. The V gene is TRBV7-6, the J gene TRBJ2-3; TRBD2 matches at 7 bases. CDR1 and CDR2 from the germline V gene are SGHVS and FNYEAQ. Trimming took 1 base from V and 3 from J; bases not matched to a gene: 7. The CDR3 consists of 16 residues.

As concerns this clone: The junction departs from the called germline gene at one end, perhaps through a read error. This chain links TRBV19 with TRBJ1-1, with a weak D call TRBD1 (5 bases). The germline gives CDR1 LNHDA, CDR2 SQIVND (reference sequence). The CDR3 covers 15 residues. This CDR3 reads CASTIGTPRRTEAFF. The CDR3 coding sequence is TGTGCCAGTACTATAGGGACCCCCAGGAGGACTGAAGCTTTCTTT. The variable domain in full, with the rest retrieved from reference TRBV19 and TRBJ1-1, is DGGITQSPKYLFRKEGQNVTLSCEQNLNHDAMYWYRQDPGQGLRLIYYSQIVNDFQKGDIAEGYSVSREKKESFPLTVTSAQKNPTAFYLCASTIGTPRRTEAFFGQGTRLTVV.

The chain uses TRBV5-1 and TRBJ1-2; TRBD1 might be the D (5 bases). V lost 2 bases and J lost 5, with 10 bases in between. Germline V CDR1 and CDR2: SGHRS, YFSETQ. The CDR3 spans 13 residues. DNA of the CDR3: TGCGCCAGCAGCTTATCAGGGCCATATGGCTACACCTTC. This gives the protein CASSLSGPYGYTF.

The gene calls are TRBV3-1 (or the pseudogene TRBV3-2) and TRBJ2-7; TRBD2 agrees at 11 bases. Per the germline V gene, CDR1 is LGHDT and CDR2 is YNNKEL (reference sequence). The length of the CDR3 is 17 residues. V lost 1 base, J lost 5 bases, and 10 bases stayed unmatched. This CDR3 reads CASSQAVSTSGADEQYF. DNA for the CDR3: TGTGCCAGCAGCCAAGCCGTCTCGACTAGCGGGGCGGACGAGCAGTACTTC.

CDR3 bases: TGTGCCAGCAGTTTACCCAGCGGGGGGTACAATGAGCAGTTCTTC. It codes for CASSLPSGGYNEQFF. V gene TRBV28 combines with J gene TRBJ2-1; 9 nucleotides line up with TRBD2. V was pared by 2 bases and J by 4 bases, with 3 bases of the junction left unmatched. Per the germline V gene, CDR1 is MDHEN and CDR2 is SYDVKM. This CDR3 spans 15 amino acids.

V usage is TRBV28 and J usage is TRBJ1-1; D gene uncertain. V was trimmed by 3 bases and J by 4 bases, leaving 15 bases between them. The CDR3 sequence is 15 residues long. Germline CDR1 MDHEN, CDR2 SYDVKM. This chain's CDR3 is CASSFYSSTITEAFF. The CDR3 DNA follows: TGTGCCAGCAGTTTCTACTCCAGCACTATCACTGAAGCTTTCTTT.

This clone was found once. The J gene is TRBJ1-2, the V gene TRBV9; 9 nucleotides align to TRBD1. Trimming at V came to 4 bases and at J to 8 bases, leaving 6 bases not matched to a gene. The CDR3 spans 13 residues. The germline V gene encodes CDR1 SGDLS and CDR2 YYNGEE. DNA for the CDR3: TGTGCCAGCAGCACGCACAGGGGGCCGGGCTACACCTTC. It codes for CASSTHRGPGYTF. Combining the CDR3 with reference TRBV9 and TRBJ1-2 gives the whole variable domain DSGVTQTPKHLITATGQRVTLRCSPRSGDLSVYWYQQSLDQGLQFLIQYYNGEERAKGNILERFSAQQFPDLHSELNLSSLELGDSALYFCASSTHRGPGYTFGSGTRLTVV.

This clone occurred once. The chain is built from TRBV5-1 and TRBJ2-1; D perhaps matches TRBD1 (8 bases). Trimming cost V 3 bases and J 6 bases, with 16 bases left between them. This CDR3 is 15 amino acids long. From germline, CDR1 is SGHRS and CDR2 YFSETQ. The CDR3 DNA sequence: TGCGCCAGCAGCTCCCACAGGGGGGGAGGCAATGAGCAGTTCTTC. Translation gives CASSSHRGGGNEQFF.

The V gene is TRBV2, the J gene TRBJ2-1; TRBD2 agrees at 9 bases. This CDR3 contains 15 residues. Germline V lookup: CDR1 SNHLY, CDR2 FYNNEI. The ends lost 4 bases at V and 7 bases at J; junction bases unmatched: 8. The CDR3 loop is CASSGRAGGSNEQFF. The DNA for the CDR3 is TGTGCCAGCAGTGGGAGAGCGGGGGGCTCAAATGAGCAGTTCTTC.

The CDR3 is CASRGQRQPGGPQHF. As DNA, the CDR3 is TGTGCCAGCAGGGGACAGAGACAGCCAGGGGGGCCCCAGCATTTT. J is TRBJ1-5 and V is TRBV6-5, with TRBD1 identical over 7 bases. This CDR3 has 15 amino acids. V dropped 6 bases and J dropped 9; count of bases not matched to a gene: 14. Germline CDR1 and CDR2: MNHEY and SVGAGI.

DNA of the CDR3: TGTGCCACCGAGAGAACAGGGAAAGGCTACTACAATGAGCAGTTCTTC. As protein: CATERTGKGYYNEQFF. This chain connects TRBV15 to TRBJ2-1; TRBD1 might be the D (6 bases). There are 16 residues in the CDR3. Trimming pared 8 bases from V and 3 bases from J, leaving 20 bases between. The germline V gene has CDR1 LNHNV and CDR2 YYDKDF (reference sequence). Full variable domain (rest looked up from reference TRBV15 and TRBJ2-1): DAMVIQNPRYQVTQFGKPVTLSCSQTLNHNVMYWYQQKSSQAPKLLFHYYDKDFNNEADTPDNFQSRRPNTSFCFLDIRSPGLGDTAMYLCATERTGKGYYNEQFFGPGTRLTVL.

This clone was counted a single time. V usage is TRBV13 and J usage is TRBJ2-7; D call uncertain. The CDR3 has 12 amino acids. Germline values: CDR1 PRHDT, CDR2 FYEKMQ (reference sequence). V lost 2 bases and J 3 bases, leaving 5 bases between the germline ends. CDR3 DNA sequence: TGTGCCAGCAGCTTACCGGGCTACGAGCAGTACTTC. It specifies CASSLPGYEQYF.

The genes are TRBV6-1 and TRBJ1-5; D gene uncertain. Per the germline V gene, CDR1 is MNHNS and CDR2 is SASEGT. The CDR3 covers 13 residues. V was clipped by 1 base and J by 6 bases, with 7 bases between them. As DNA, the CDR3 is TGTGCCAGCAGTGAAGGTGAGGGTCAGCCCCAGCATTTT. It translates to CASSEGEGQPQHF.

This clone was seen only once. The genes are TRBV28 and TRBJ1-1, with TRBD1 matching over 7 bases. Germline V gene lookup returns CDR1 MDHEN and CDR2 SYDVKM. The CDR3 is 15 residues long. After removal of 4 bases from V and 1 base from J, the junction contained 6 bases not matched to a gene. The CDR3 region has the DNA TGTGCCAGCAGTTCCCACGGGACAGCGAACACTGAAGCTTTCTTT. It encodes CASSSHGTANTEAFF.

V gene TRBV18 combines with J gene TRBJ2-7; 9 positions match TRBD1. This CDR3 has 15 amino acids. The germline CDR1 and CDR2 sequences are KGHSH and LQKENI. V was pared by 0 bases and J by 6 bases, with 6 bases of the junction left unmatched. The CDR3 is CASSPPSGQGTEQYF. For the CDR3, the DNA is TGTGCCAGCTCACCACCGTCTGGACAGGGGACCGAGCAGTACTTC.

This chain connects TRBV30 to TRBJ1-2; 7 bases map to TRBD1. The V and J ends lost 5 bases and 4 bases, in that order; junction bases with no gene match: 1. The germline CDR1 and CDR2 sequences are GTSNPN and SVGIG (reference sequence). CDR3 size: 11 residues. The CDR3 loop reads CAWDRAYGYTF. The CDR3, as DNA: TGTGCCTGGGACAGGGCCTATGGCTACACCTTC. The variable domain in full, with the rest retrieved from reference TRBV30 and TRBJ1-2, is SQTIHQWPATLVQPVGSPLSLECTVEGTSNPNLYWYRQAAGRGLQLLFYSVGIGQISSEVPQNLSASRPQDRQFILSSKKLLLSDSGFYLCAWDRAYGYTFGSGTRLTVV.

The CDR3 loop reads CASSQWSGGGTDTQYF. The DNA for the CDR3 is TGCGCCAGCAGCCAATGGAGCGGGGGGGGCACAGATACGCAGTATTTT. This chain links TRBV4-1 with TRBJ2-3, with 10 bases identical to TRBD2. Germline CDR1 MGHRA, CDR2 YSYEKL. The J segment lost 1 base and the V segment lost 2 bases, leaving 3 bases of the junction unmatched. The CDR3 covers 16 residues.

This clone was detected only a few times. The genes are TRBV3-1 (or the pseudogene TRBV3-2) and TRBJ1-1; D ambiguous. The CDR3 is 14 amino acids. With 6 bases removed from V and 1 base from J, the gap between germline ends came to 12 bases. CDR1 LGHDT and CDR2 YNNKEL come from the germline V gene (reference sequence). The CDR3 here is CASSPLGRNTEAFF. The CDR3 nucleotides are TGTGCCAGCAGTCCCCTTGGCAGGAACACTGAAGCTTTCTTT.

V is TRBV6-2 or TRBV6-3 and J is TRBJ2-1; 7 nucleotides align to TRBD2. The germline CDR1 and CDR2 sequences are MNHEY and SVGEGT. CDR3 size: 16 residues. The J segment lost 8 bases and the V segment lost 5 bases, leaving 15 bases of the junction unmatched. This CDR3 is CASSDGLVGAHDEQFF. The CDR3, as DNA: TGTGCCAGCAGTGACGGACTAGTAGGGGCTCACGATGAGCAGTTCTTC.

The rearrangement links TRBV27 to TRBJ2-2; a weak D match, TRBD2 (5 bases). V lost 0 bases, J lost 7 bases, and 24 bases lay in between. Germline-derived CDR1 and CDR2 are MNHEY and SMNVEV (reference sequence). This CDR3 region has 19 residues. The CDR3 sequence is CASSLSASSYDFGIGELFF. The CDR3 region has the DNA TGTGCCAGCAGTTTATCGGCTAGCAGCTATGACTTTGGGATCGGGGAGCTGTTTTTT.